Following are 17 T cell receptor beta chains from one sample sequenced in a study of cytomegalovirus exposure and HLA in healthy donors. The protocol was immunoSEQ multiplex PCR, while the TCRdb copy is restricted to in-frame clones and leaves out a portion. The table shows about 21,000 clones, with approximately 96% occurring only once. The specimen was PBMCs. These receptors all stem from a man aged 25 to 40 in good health and CMV-seropositive.

The J gene is TRBJ2-7, the V gene TRBV18, with a weak D call TRBD1 (6 bases). V was clipped by 5 bases and J by 7 bases, with 15 bases between them. This CDR3 is 13 amino acids long. Germline values: CDR1 KGHSH, CDR2 LQKENI. The CDR3 DNA reads as TGTGCCAGCTCAGAGCTCCAGGGGCCGGAGCAGTACTTC. This gives the protein CASSELQGPEQYF.

CDR3 loop: CASSLGQGARDTQYF. The CDR3 DNA reads TGTGCCAGCAGCTTGGGTCAGGGGGCGCGGGATACGCAGTATTTT. V is TRBV5-8 and J is TRBJ2-3; TRBD1 matches 8 bases. CDR3 length: 15 amino acids. J was trimmed by 6 bases and V by 0 bases; bases with no gene match: 6. Germline CDR1 reads SGHTS; CDR2 reads YDEGEE.

The V and J genes are TRBV6-5 and TRBJ1-5; 10 nucleotides align to TRBD1. Trimming removed 7 bases from V and 4 bases from J; junction bases left unmatched: 4. Germline CDR1 reads MNHEY; CDR2 reads SVGAGI. CDR3 length: 14 amino acids. The CDR3 DNA sequence: TGTGCCAGCATCCCGGGACAGGGGAATCAGCCCCAGCATTTT. It specifies CASIPGQGNQPQHF.

J is TRBJ2-1 and V is TRBV27; 10 bases line up with TRBD2. The CDR3 totals 14 residues. After removal of 8 bases from V and 6 bases from J, the junction contained 7 bases not matched to a gene. From germline, CDR1 is MNHEY and CDR2 SMNVEV (reference sequence). The CDR3 spells CASSGLAAFNEQFF. The DNA of the CDR3 is TGTGCCAGCTCCGGACTAGCGGCGTTCAATGAGCAGTTCTTC.

The chain joins TRBV7-2 to TRBJ2-5; no firm D call. The ends were cut back, 5 bases at V and 1 base at J, with 17 bases in the middle. Germline assignment: CDR1 SGHTA and CDR2 FQGNSA. This CDR3 is built from 16 residues. CDR3 loop: CASSAPPGGGQETQYF. CDR3 nucleotides: TGTGCCAGCAGCGCCCCCCCCGGCGGCGGCCAAGAGACCCAGTACTTC.

This sequence joins TRBV30 and TRBJ2-3, with a tentative D call TRBD2 (6 bases). Germline V CDR1 and CDR2: GTSNPN, SVGIG (reference sequence). With 3 bases removed from V and 3 bases from J, the gap between germline ends came to 10 bases. The CDR3 has 13 amino acids. The CDR3 coding sequence is TGTGCCTGGAGCGGCGGGATAACAGATACGCAGTATTTT. It specifies CAWSGGITDTQYF.

The rearrangement links TRBV30 to TRBJ2-7, with TRBD2 identical over 7 bases. Germline values: CDR1 GTSNPN, CDR2 SVGIG (reference sequence). Trimming removed 1 base from V and 3 bases from J; junction bases left unmatched: 6. The CDR3 runs 14 residues. This chain's CDR3 is CAWSGPGTIYEQYF. CDR3 in DNA: TGTGCCTGGAGTGGGCCCGGGACTATCTACGAGCAGTACTTC. Based on the CDR3 plus reference TRBV30 and TRBJ2-7, the full variable domain is SQTIHQWPATLVQPVGSPLSLECTVEGTSNPNLYWYRQAAGRGLQLLFYSVGIGQISSEVPQNLSASRPQDRQFILSSKKLLLSDSGFYLCAWSGPGTIYEQYFGPGTRLTVT.

V usage is TRBV27 and J usage is TRBJ2-6; 11 bases line up with TRBD1. With V trimmed by 5 bases and J by 0 bases, 6 bases remained unmatched. The CDR3 contains 18 residues. The germline CDR1 and CDR2 sequences are MNHEY and SMNVEV (reference sequence). Here the CDR3 DNA reads TGTGCCAGCAGTCCCGCGGACAGGGGGCGCTCTGGGGCCAACGTCCTGACTTTC. This translates into CASSPADRGRSGANVLTF.

The chain recombines TRBV4-3 with TRBJ1-2, with TRBD1 as a possible D gene (6 bases). V was shortened by 1 base and J by 4 bases, with 13 bases between the two germline ends. Germline CDR1 is LGHNA and CDR2 is YSLEER. The CDR3 consists of 15 residues. The CDR3 is CASSQGPRGFYGYTF. The DNA for the CDR3 is TGCGCCAGCAGCCAAGGACCCAGGGGCTTCTATGGCTACACCTTC.

V is TRBV5-1 and J is TRBJ2-7; D gene uncertain. The germline gives CDR1 SGHRS, CDR2 YFSETQ. This CDR3 region has 12 residues. V lost 6 bases and J 3 bases, leaving 10 bases between the germline ends. The CDR3 DNA reads TGCGCCAGCAAAGCCTACAGCTACGAGCAGTACTTC. This translates into CASKAYSYEQYF.

The chain has TRBV28 and TRBJ1-3, with D perhaps TRBD1 (6 bases). Trimming shortened V by 6 bases and J by 6 bases, and 21 bases separated the two germline ends. Germline V gene sequence: CDR1 MDHEN, CDR2 SYDVKM. This CDR3 is 16 amino acids long. CDR3 residues: CASREHTQGSQNTIYF. In DNA form, the CDR3 reads TGTGCCAGCAGGGAACACACACAGGGCTCACAAAACACCATATATTTT.

V is TRBV4-3 and J is TRBJ2-7; 8 bases are a match to TRBD2. The CDR3 totals 16 residues. With V trimmed by 1 base and J by 2 bases, 7 bases remained unmatched. The germline gives CDR1 LGHNA, CDR2 YSLEER. CDR3: CASSQGSSGGPYEQYF. The DNA for the CDR3 is TGCGCCAGCAGCCAAGGGTCGTCGGGAGGGCCCTACGAGCAGTACTTC.

The chain joins TRBV29-1 to TRBJ1-5, with 8 bases aligning to TRBD1. Germline lookup yields CDR1 SQVTM and CDR2 ANQGSEA. The CDR3 length is 15 residues. Trimming removed 4 bases from V and 2 bases from J; junction bases left unmatched: 7. The chain's CDR3 is CSVGPPGQGNQPQHF. CDR3 coding DNA: TGCAGCGTTGGACCCCCGGGACAGGGCAATCAGCCCCAGCATTTT.

V usage is TRBV5-1 and J usage is TRBJ2-3, with a weak D call TRBD1 (5 bases). V was clipped by 0 bases and J by 2 bases, with 10 bases between them. Per the germline V gene, CDR1 is SGHRS and CDR2 is YFSETQ. The CDR3 totals 15 residues. The CDR3 DNA reads TGCGCCAGCAGCTTGGAGGGGTTCCCCACAGATACGCAGTATTTT. It translates to CASSLEGFPTDTQYF.

This chain uses TRBV7-9 with TRBJ2-7; 10 nucleotides agree with TRBD2. The CDR3 extends over 16 amino acids. The V and J ends lost 4 bases and 1 base, in that order; junction bases with no gene match: 7. From germline, CDR1 is SEHNR and CDR2 FQNEAQ (reference sequence). This CDR3 is CASSSFGTSESYEQYF. The CDR3 region has the DNA TGTGCCAGCAGCTCCTTCGGGACTAGCGAATCCTACGAGCAGTACTTC.

The V and J genes are TRBV9 and TRBJ2-7; 10 bases are shared with TRBD1. Germline V gene sequence: CDR1 SGDLS, CDR2 YYNGEE. The CDR3 covers 14 residues. V trimming: 0 bases; J trimming: 7 bases; junction bases outside the gene matches: 4. The CDR3 DNA follows: TGTGCCAGCAGCGTAGGACAGGGGGCTCTGGAGCAGTACTTC. Translation gives CASSVGQGALEQYF.

CDR3 sequence reads: CASSPRASGRGEQYF. CDR3 DNA sequence: TGTGCCAGCAGTCCTAGGGCTAGCGGGAGGGGCGAGCAGTACTTC. The chain links TRBV28 to TRBJ2-7; 12 positions match TRBD2. Germline values: CDR1 MDHEN, CDR2 SYDVKM. V lost 5 bases, J lost 6 bases, and 8 bases stayed unmatched. This CDR3 is built from 15 residues. Complete variable domain (other parts from reference TRBV28 and TRBJ2-7): DVKVTQSSRYLVKRTGEKVFLECVQDMDHENMFWYRQDPGLGLRLIYFSYDVKMKEKGDIPEGYSVSREKKERFSLILESASTNQTSMYLCASSPRASGRGEQYFGPGTRLTVT.